This T cell receptor beta chain comes out of a study of control samples from healthy donors and cancer patients. The CDR3 totals 16 residues. Germline CDR1 KGHSH, CDR2 LQKENI. The ends lost 1 base at V and 0 bases at J; junction bases unmatched: 3. The protocol was immunoSEQ multiplex PCR, while the TCRdb copy is restricted to in-frame clones and leaves out a portion. The profile shows under 65,000 clones, around 87% of them singletons. Sequences were obtained from PBMCs. The clonotype originates from a woman in her sixties or seventies with lung cancer. This chain links TRBV18 with TRBJ1-1; 9 nucleotides align to TRBD1. The CDR3 nucleotides are TGTGCCAGCTCACCACAAGGACAGGGGATGAACACTGAAGCTTTCTTT. It encodes CASSPQGQGMNTEAFF. Full variable domain (missing parts from reference TRBV18 and TRBJ1-1): NAGVMQNPRHLVRRRGQEARLRCSPMKGHSHVYWYRQLPEEGLKFMVYLQKENIIDESGMPKERFSAEFPKEGPSILRIQQVVRGDSAAYFCASSPQGQGMNTEAFFGQGTRLTVV.